Listed here are 4 T cell receptor beta chains from one sample, sequenced in a study of blood T cell repertoires in COVID-19. Produced via immunoSEQ multiplex PCR; TCRdb's table is partial and in-frame only. The sample consists of some 260,000 clones, 88% of them appearing once. Sequencing was carried out using peripheral blood. The receptors come from an older woman with COVID-19, enrolled during active disease.

This clone was recorded once. The V and J genes are TRBV28 and TRBJ2-7, with a possible D match to TRBD1 (6 bases). V lost 9 bases and J lost 1, with 16 bases in between. CDR3 length: 14 amino acids. Germline CDR1 is MDHEN and CDR2 is SYDVKM. Here the CDR3 reads CASQSYRASYEQYF. The CDR3 DNA is TGTGCCAGTCAGTCATACAGGGCGTCCTACGAGCAGTACTTC. Drawing the rest from reference TRBV28 and TRBJ2-7, the complete variable domain is DVKVTQSSRYLVKRTGEKVFLECVQDMDHENMFWYRQDPGLGLRLIYFSYDVKMKEKGDIPEGYSVSREKKERFSLILESASTNQTSMYLCASQSYRASYEQYFGPGTRLTVT.

To note about this clone: The junction shows a germline mismatch at one end, possibly a read error. This CDR3 reads CNASAISGRGTDTQYF. In nucleotides, the CDR3 is TGCAATGCTAGTGCCATTAGCGGGAGAGGCACAGATACGCAGTATTTT. The rearrangement links TRBV20-1 to TRBJ2-3; 9 bases align to TRBD2. CDR1 is DFQATT, CDR2 SNEGSKA, per germline (reference sequence). The CDR3 length is 16 residues.

The chain carries TRBV6-5 and TRBJ1-4; 7 bases agree with TRBD1. Germline V gene data show CDR1 as MNHEY and CDR2 as SVGAGI. The CDR3 runs 14 residues. With V trimmed by 4 bases and J by 4 bases, 3 bases remained unmatched. CDR3 in amino acids: CASSSGTVNEKLFF. In DNA form, the CDR3 reads TGTGCCAGCAGTTCCGGGACAGTTAATGAAAAACTGTTTTTT.

V and J are TRBV18 and TRBJ2-1; 10 positions match TRBD1. The length of the CDR3 is 14 residues. CDR1 and CDR2 from the germline V gene are KGHSH and LQKENI. The V gene end was trimmed by 2 bases and the J gene end by 8 bases; junction bases not matched to a gene: 3. CDR3 sequence: CASSPVGQGDEQFF. The CDR3 DNA sequence: TGTGCCAGCTCACCAGTTGGACAGGGGGATGAGCAGTTCTTC.